Listed below are T cell receptor beta chains from one sample, sequenced in a study of blood T cells in healthy people across ages. MiXCR was run by TCRdb on the 5' RACE reads, yielding one entry per CDR3 protein. The table has about 1.6 million distinct CDR3 sequences, 34% seen once; the top ten hold 10% to 12%. The sample was blood. These receptors were collected from a woman aged 25 to 45 in good health. The CDR3 runs from the conserved cysteine through the conserved F or W. Each record gives: CDR3 protein, CDR3 DNA, V gene, J gene, clone size, D gene. The D gene is left open where the match is weak. For some rows the clone size is stated as once, few or many, or as a class when expanded; others skip it.

CDR3: CASSPSSGSRTTDTQYF
DNA: TGTGCCAGCTCACCGAGTAGCGGGAGTCGGACTACAGATACGCAGTATTTT
V: TRBV18
J: TRBJ2-3
size: NA
D: TRBD2

CDR3: CASTKNLGTGLNTEAFF
DNA: TGTGCCAGCACCAAAAACCTTGGGACAGGGCTGAACACTGAAGCTTTCTTT
V: TRBV6-2/TRBV6-3
J: TRBJ1-1
size: NA
D: TRBD1

CDR3: CASSLTASNTGELFF
DNA: TGCGCCAGCAGCTTAACCGCCTCGAACACCGGGGAGCTGTTTTTT
V: TRBV5-1
J: TRBJ2-2
size: NA
D: NA

CDR3: CASSVVAGGTDTQYF
DNA: TGTGCCAGCAGCGTAGTAGCGGGGGGTACAGATACGCAGTATTTT
V: TRBV9
J: TRBJ2-3
size: few
D: TRBD2

CDR3: CAWRGHPESGYTF
DNA: TGTGCCTGGAGGGGACATCCCGAGAGTGGCTACACCTTC
V: TRBV30
J: TRBJ1-2
size: few
D: NA

CDR3: CASSLADYYNERFF
DNA: TGCGCCAGCAGCTTGGCCGACTATTACAATGAGCGGTTCTTC
V: TRBV5-1
J: TRBJ2-1
size: few
D: NA

CDR3: CASSWGGFRQPQHF
DNA: TGCGCCAGCAGCTGGGGAGGGTTCCGGCAGCCCCAGCATTTT
V: TRBV5-1
J: TRBJ1-5
size: NA
D: NA

CDR3: CASSQDWDTQYF
DNA: TGTGCCAGCAGCCAAGATTGGGATACGCAGTATTTT
V: TRBV3-1
J: TRBJ2-3
size: many
D: NA

CDR3: CASSAFQGATNEKLFF
DNA: TGTGCCAGTAGTGCGTTCCAGGGCGCAACTAATGAAAAACTGTTTTTT
V: TRBV19
J: TRBJ1-4
size: NA
D: NA

CDR3: CATARALGNEQFF
DNA: TGTGCCACGGCCCGGGCCCTTGGGAATGAGCAGTTCTTC
V: TRBV24-1
J: TRBJ2-1
size: few
D: NA

CDR3: CASSRDYPGRRRASSYNSPLHF
DNA: TGTGCCAGCAGTCGAGATTATCCGGGACGGCGGCGTGCTAGCTCCTATAATTCACCCCTCCACTTT
V: TRBV6-1
J: TRBJ1-6
size: NA
D: NA

CDR3: CASSVAGTGGEGYTF
DNA: TGCGCCAGCAGCGTAGCCGGGACAGGGGGCGAAGGCTACACCTTC
V: TRBV5-1
J: TRBJ1-2
size: many
D: TRBD1

CDR3: CASDLETQYF
DNA: TGTGCCAGCGACCTAGAGACCCAGTACTTC
V: TRBV6-2/TRBV6-3
J: TRBJ2-5
size: NA
D: NA

CDR3: CASSLDGEVQETQYF
DNA: TGTGCCAGCAGCCTCGACGGGGAAGTCCAAGAGACCCAGTACTTC
V: TRBV9
J: TRBJ2-5
size: few
D: NA

CDR3: CASSEAPSPYEQYF
DNA: TGTGCCAGCAGTGAAGCGCCCAGTCCGTACGAGCAGTACTTC
V: TRBV2
J: TRBJ2-7
size: NA
D: NA

CDR3: CASKGQWGGYTF
DNA: TGTGCCAGCAAGGGACAATGGGGTGGCTACACCTTC
V: TRBV7-3
J: TRBJ1-2
size: NA
D: NA

CDR3: CSASPRGLSCEQYF
DNA: TGCAGTGCTAGCCCCCGGGGACTCTCCTGCGAGCAGTACTTC
V: TRBV20-1
J: TRBJ2-7
size: NA
D: NA

CDR3: CASSPMAGGGQETQYF
DNA: TGCGCCAGCAGCCCCATGGCGGGCGGCGGACAAGAGACCCAGTACTTC
V: TRBV4-1
J: TRBJ2-5
size: many
D: NA

CDR3: CASKWGQETQYF
DNA: TGTGCCAGCAAGTGGGGTCAAGAGACCCAGTACTTC
V: TRBV2
J: TRBJ2-5
size: NA
D: NA

CDR3: CASSYRTQREDGYTF
DNA: TGTGCCAGCAGCTATAGGACCCAGCGAGAGGATGGCTACACCTTC
V: TRBV27
J: TRBJ1-2
size: NA
D: NA

CDR3: CAWRDQGRVDYGYTF
DNA: TGTGCCTGGAGGGATCAGGGGCGGGTGGACTATGGCTACACCTTC
V: TRBV30
J: TRBJ1-2
size: NA
D: NA

CDR3: CASSPALNEQFF
DNA: TGTGCCAGCAGCCCCGCGTTGAATGAGCAGTTCTTC
V: TRBV9
J: TRBJ2-1
size: NA
D: NA

CDR3: CASGLADGVEQFF
DNA: TGTGCTAGTGGTTTGGCTGACGGAGTTGAGCAGTTCTTC
V: TRBV12-5
J: TRBJ2-1
size: NA
D: NA

CDR3: CASSSSGVYNEQFF
DNA: TGTGCCAGCTCCAGTAGCGGGGTCTACAATGAGCAGTTCTTC
V: TRBV5-5
J: TRBJ2-1
size: many
D: TRBD2

CDR3: CASSLALAAGSYEQYF
DNA: TGTGCCAGCAGTTTAGCGCTAGCGGCAGGCTCCTACGAGCAGTACTTC
V: TRBV12-3/TRBV12-4
J: TRBJ2-7
size: few
D: TRBD2

CDR3: CASSGRAGGPLHF
DNA: TGTGCCAGCAGTGGTCGGGCTGGGGGACCCCTCCACTTT
V: TRBV12-3/TRBV12-4
J: TRBJ1-6
size: few
D: NA

CDR3: CASRTDQGVAEAFF
DNA: TGTGCCAGCAGGACCGATCAGGGGGTCGCTGAAGCTTTCTTT
V: TRBV28
J: TRBJ1-1
size: NA
D: TRBD1

CDR3: CSARADNGKTQYF
DNA: TGCAGTGCTAGAGCAGACAACGGGAAGACCCAGTACTTC
V: TRBV20-1
J: TRBJ2-5
size: few
D: NA

CDR3: CSAVPGTANNSPLHF
DNA: TGCAGTGCTGTTCCCGGGACAGCCAATAATTCACCCCTCCACTTT
V: TRBV20-1
J: TRBJ1-6
size: few
D: TRBD1

CDR3: CATSGQVSYNEQFF
DNA: TGTGCCACCTCTGGACAGGTCTCCTACAATGAGCAGTTCTTC
V: TRBV3-1
J: TRBJ2-1
size: few
D: TRBD1

CDR3: CATETDRGGDTQYF
DNA: TGTGCCACCGAGACCGATCGCGGTGGGGATACGCAGTATTTT
V: TRBV2
J: TRBJ2-3
size: few
D: NA

CDR3: CASSPVEYRGGYTF
DNA: TGCGCCAGCAGCCCCGTCGAATACAGGGGTGGCTACACCTTC
V: TRBV4-1
J: TRBJ1-2
size: NA
D: TRBD1

CDR3: CASSWATGDTEAFF
DNA: TGTGCCAGCAGTTGGGCTACAGGGGACACTGAAGCTTTCTTT
V: TRBV6-5
J: TRBJ1-1
size: few
D: TRBD1

CDR3: CATSRFAGSGREETQYF
DNA: TGTGCCACCAGCAGATTCGCCGGTAGCGGGAGGGAGGAGACCCAGTACTTC
V: TRBV15
J: TRBJ2-5
size: few
D: TRBD2

CDR3: CASSQDLYRQATEAFF
DNA: TGCGCCAGCAGCCAAGACTTGTACAGGCAGGCTACTGAAGCTTTCTTT
V: TRBV4-1
J: TRBJ1-1
size: NA
D: NA